A selection of T cell receptor beta chains follows, all from one sample in a study of blood T cell repertoires in COVID-19. Repertoires were generated with immunoSEQ multiplex PCR, while TCRdb's copy carries only in-frame clones and drops some. Here the sample spans 280,000 or so clones, 85% being singletons. Material: PBMCs or T cells enriched from blood (not recorded which). The receptors were gathered from a woman in her fifties or sixties who had recovered from COVID-19. The CDR3 runs from the conserved cysteine through the conserved F or W. A D gene is named only where the DNA matches it firmly. Clone size is not always given. Where it is, it says once, few, many or a class for expanded clones.

TRBV3-1/TRBV3-2	once	TRBJ2-3	.	14	CASSRLRFTDTQYF	TGTGCCAGCAGCCGACTAAGGTTCACAGATACGCAGTATTTT
TRBV12-3/TRBV12-4	.	TRBJ1-5	.	13	CASSWDFNQPQHF	TGTGCCAGCAGTTGGGACTTCAATCAGCCCCAGCATTTT
TRBV25-1	.	TRBJ2-1	.	11	CASHTGDEQFF	TGTGCCAGCCATACGGGGGATGAGCAGTTCTTC
TRBV4-1	.	TRBJ2-1	.	17	CASSLQLPPLSYNEQFF	TGCGCCAGCAGCTTACAATTGCCCCCTCTCTCCTACAATGAGCAGTTCTTC
TRBV6-2/TRBV6-3	few	TRBJ2-4	.	16	CASSYGADLAKNIQYF	TGTGCCAGCAGTTACGGTGCAGATCTAGCCAAAAACATTCAGTACTTC
TRBV24-1	.	TRBJ2-7	.	14	CATSDLSSSRGQYF	TGTGCCACCAGTGATTTATCGTCTTCTCGGGGGCAGTACTTC
TRBV7-2	.	TRBJ1-1	.	14	CASSLWAANTEAFF	TGTGCCAGCAGCTTATGGGCCGCGAACACTGAAGCTTTCTTT
TRBV9	.	TRBJ2-1	.	17	CASSVEGHSGSYNEQFF	TGTGCCAGCAGCGTAGAAGGACACTCTGGGTCCTACAATGAGCAGTTCTTC
TRBV2	.	TRBJ1-1	.	12	CASTRSETEAFF	TGTGCCAGCACCCGAAGTGAGACTGAAGCTTTCTTT
TRBV11-2	.	TRBJ2-3	TRBD2	19	CASSSDPGTSGASTDTQYF	TGTGCCAGCAGCTCCGACCCCGGGACTAGCGGGGCTAGCACAGATACGCAGTATTTT
TRBV19	.	TRBJ2-7	.	14	CASSIIDRSYEQYF	TGTGCCAGTAGTATTATTGACAGGTCCTACGAGCAGTACTTC
TRBV2	.	TRBJ1-1	TRBD1	14	CASRGQGVRTEAFF	TGTGCCAGCAGGGGACAGGGGGTACGGACTGAAGCTTTCTTT
TRBV6-5	.	TRBJ2-7	TRBD1	14	CASVGQSRSYEQYF	TGTGCCAGCGTGGGACAGTCCCGCTCCTACGAGCAGTACTTC
TRBV5-6	.	TRBJ1-5	.	15	CASSSPSRGDQPQHF	TGTGCCAGCAGCTCCCCCTCGCGGGGAGATCAGCCCCAGCATTTT
TRBV29-1	.	TRBJ2-3	TRBD2	18	CSVEDRRVAGANPDTQYF	TGCAGCGTTGAAGATCGTAGAGTAGCGGGGGCAAACCCTGATACGCAGTATTTT
TRBV19	.	TRBJ2-1	TRBD2	15	CASSSQRGSHNEQFF	TGTGCCAGTAGTTCTCAGCGGGGGTCCCACAATGAGCAGTTCTTC
TRBV4-3	.	TRBJ2-1	TRBD2	16	CASSQGSGNSYNEQFF	TGCGCCAGCAGCCAAGGGAGCGGGAACTCCTACAATGAGCAGTTCTTC
TRBV7-2	.	TRBJ1-4	.	13	CASSFQGSEKLFF	TGTGCCAGCAGCTTTCAGGGGTCAGAAAAACTGTTTTTT
TRBV4-1	.	TRBJ2-3	.	15	CASSLRGWGTDTQYF	TGCGCCAGCAGCCTCCGGGGGTGGGGCACAGATACGCAGTATTTT
TRBV7-2	.	TRBJ1-4	.	15	CASSRYDRLDEKLFF	TGTGCCAGCAGCCGTTACGACAGGTTGGATGAAAAACTGTTTTTT
TRBV11-2	.	TRBJ2-1	TRBD2	16	CASSRTGLAAYNEQFF	TGTGCCAGCAGCCGCACAGGACTAGCGGCTTACAATGAGCAGTTCTTC
TRBV10-3	.	TRBJ2-5	.	15	CAISESDYQQETQYF	TGTGCCATCAGTGAGTCTGACTACCAACAAGAGACCCAGTACTTC
TRBV5-5	.	TRBJ2-2	TRBD1	15	CASSSTGPNTGELFF	TGTGCCAGCAGCTCGACAGGGCCAAACACCGGGGAGCTGTTTTTT
TRBV11-2	.	TRBJ2-4	.	13	CASSLSPENIQYF	TGTGCCAGCAGCTTATCCCCAGAAAACATTCAGTACTTC
TRBV7-8	.	TRBJ2-2	.	13	CASSPARAGELFF	TGTGCCAGCAGCCCAGCCAGGGCCGGGGAGCTGTTTTTT
TRBV7-9	once	TRBJ1-1	.	15	CASSPGKGRSTEAFF	TGTGCCAGCAGCCCCGGGAAGGGTAGGAGCACTGAAGCTTTCTTT
TRBV24-1	.	TRBJ2-5	.	16	CATSDSPYGHQETQYF	TGTGCCACCAGTGACTCCCCGTACGGTCACCAAGAGACCCAGTACTTC
TRBV19	.	TRBJ1-2	.	14	CASSMGQSVRGYTF	TGTGCCAGTAGTATGGGCCAGTCGGTCCGGGGCTACACCTTC
TRBV7-3	.	TRBJ2-1	.	15	CASSFDDSGFNEQFF	TGTGCCAGCAGCTTCGATGACAGTGGCTTCAATGAGCAGTTCTTC
TRBV6-5	.	TRBJ1-1	.	13	CASSRQLNTEAFF	TGTGCCAGCAGTCGACAGTTGAACACTGAAGCTTTCTTT
TRBV29-1	.	TRBJ1-2	TRBD1	13	CSAKTGTERGYTF	TGCAGCGCTAAGACAGGGACTGAACGAGGCTACACCTTC
TRBV7-9	.	TRBJ2-2	TRBD2	17	CASSQREGLLGTGELFF	TGTGCCAGCAGCCAGCGGGAGGGCCTTTTGGGAACCGGGGAGCTGTTTTTT
TRBV11-2	.	TRBJ2-2	.	15	CASSLSDTNTGELFF	TGTGCCAGCAGCTTATCAGATACGAACACCGGGGAGCTGTTTTTT
TRBV2	.	TRBJ1-6	TRBD1	16	CASSDPGTGRNSPLHF	TGTGCCAGCAGTGATCCCGGGACAGGGCGAAATTCACCCCTCCACTTT
TRBV5-1	.	TRBJ1-2	TRBD1	15	CASSSPGQGNYGYTF	TGCGCCAGCAGCAGTCCGGGACAGGGCAACTATGGCTACACCTTC
TRBV7-8	.	TRBJ2-3	.	18	CASSLLETGIGYTDTQYF	TGTGCCAGCAGCTTATTGGAGACGGGTATAGGCTACACAGATACGCAGTATTTT
TRBV6-6	.	TRBJ2-3	TRBD1	14	CASSPGQFTDTQYF	TGTGCCAGCAGTCCGGGACAGTTTACAGATACGCAGTATTTT
TRBV25-1	.	TRBJ1-6	TRBD1	13	CASRGDRPSALHF	TGTGCCAGCAGGGGGGACAGGCCCTCGGCCCTCCACTTT
TRBV19	.	TRBJ2-7	.	14	CASSIGLVKYEQYF	TGTGCCAGTAGTATAGGCCTAGTTAAGTACGAGCAGTACTTC
TRBV6-5	few	TRBJ1-6	.	12	CASRGTAGSLHF	TGTGCCAGCCGCGGGACCGCCGGTTCCCTCCACTTT
TRBV27	few	TRBJ1-4	.	14	CASSFGGTNEKLFF	TGTGCCAGCAGTTTCGGAGGTACTAATGAAAAACTGTTTTTT
TRBV30	.	TRBJ1-6	.	13	CAWSLGVNSPLHF	TGTGCCTGGAGCCTAGGGGTTAATTCACCCCTCCACTTT
TRBV29-1	.	TRBJ2-7	TRBD1	13	CSIKTGEGYEQYF	TGCAGCATAAAAACAGGGGAAGGCTACGAGCAGTACTTC
TRBV29-1	.	TRBJ1-1	TRBD1	13	CSVEYGRGTEAFF	TGCAGCGTTGAATACGGCAGGGGGACTGAAGCTTTCTTT
TRBV4-3	.	TRBJ1-1	.	12	CASSHQGTEAFF	TGCGCCAGCAGCCACCAGGGAACTGAAGCTTTCTTT
TRBV28	.	TRBJ2-7	.	15	CASGTGIIVSYEQYF	TGTGCCAGCGGTACAGGGATTATTGTTTCCTACGAGCAGTACTTC
TRBV18	.	TRBJ1-1	.	13	CASSLDGGREAFF	TGTGCCAGCTCACTTGACGGGGGACGAGAAGCTTTCTTT
TRBV10-3	.	TRBJ1-5	.	13	CAISTSSSQPQHF	TGTGCCATCAGCACGTCCAGTTCTCAGCCCCAGCATTTT
TRBV6-1	.	TRBJ2-7	.	13	CASSDYGSGEQYF	TGTGCCAGCAGTGATTACGGGTCCGGCGAGCAGTACTTC
TRBV7-9	.	TRBJ2-1	.	15	CASSLQTGSYNEQFF	TGTGCCAGCAGCTTACAAACAGGCTCCTACAATGAGCAGTTCTTC
TRBV28	.	TRBJ1-2	TRBD1	14	CASSGNRGFYGYTF	TGTGCCAGCAGCGGAAACAGGGGCTTCTATGGCTACACCTTC
TRBV30	.	TRBJ1-1	TRBD1	13	CAWTRQGNTEAFF	TGTGCCTGGACCCGACAGGGGAACACTGAAGCTTTCTTT
TRBV5-5	.	TRBJ2-2	TRBD1	16	CASSLSGQGSFGELFF	TGTGCCAGCAGCTTGTCCGGACAGGGTTCTTTCGGGGAGCTGTTTTTT
TRBV30	.	TRBJ2-3	TRBD2	14	CAWSKGLAGYTQYF	TGTGCCTGGAGTAAGGGACTAGCGGGTTATACGCAGTATTTT
TRBV7-3	few	TRBJ2-5	.	14	CASSRGSLEETQYF	TGTGCCAGCAGCAGGGGGAGTCTTGAAGAGACCCAGTACTTC